The source of this T cell receptor beta chain is a study of T cell changes during pregnancy in multiple sclerosis. Sequencing used immunoSEQ multiplex PCR; TCRdb keeps in-frame clones, though not all of them. Of some 110,000 clones in the sample, about 90% are singletons; the top ten hold roughly 1.6%. CDR1 SGDLS and CDR2 YYNGEE come from the germline V gene. This CDR3 comprises 16 residues. V shed 3 bases and J 4 bases; nucleotides not matched to a gene: 7. This TCR derives from a female donor with multiple sclerosis, enrolled in a pregnancy study. The starting material was peripheral blood, obtained before pregnancy. The V gene is TRBV9, the J gene TRBJ2-2, with 9 bases aligning to TRBD1. The CDR3 region is CASSGRTGAVTGELFF. The CDR3 bases are TGTGCCAGCAGCGGACGGACAGGGGCGGTCACCGGGGAGCTGTTTTTT.